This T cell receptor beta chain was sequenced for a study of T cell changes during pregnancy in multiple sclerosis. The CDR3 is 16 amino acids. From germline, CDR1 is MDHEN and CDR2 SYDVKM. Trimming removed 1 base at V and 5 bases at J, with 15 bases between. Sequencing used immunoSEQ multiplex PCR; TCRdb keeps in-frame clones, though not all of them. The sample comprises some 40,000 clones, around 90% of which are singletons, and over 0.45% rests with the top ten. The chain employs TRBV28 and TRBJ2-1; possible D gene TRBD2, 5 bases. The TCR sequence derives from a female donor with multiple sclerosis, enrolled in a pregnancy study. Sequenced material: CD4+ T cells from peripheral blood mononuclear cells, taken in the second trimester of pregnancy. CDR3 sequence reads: CASSLSWSSRNNEQFF. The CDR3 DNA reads TGTGCCAGCAGTTTATCTTGGTCTAGCCGGAACAATGAGCAGTTCTTC.